The 8 T cell receptor beta chains presented below share a single source sample, sequenced in a study of blood T cell repertoires in COVID-19. The method was immunoSEQ multiplex PCR; TCRdb's version includes in-frame clones alone and lacks a portion of them. The profile shows approximately 120,000 clones, approximately 87% of them singletons. The sample taken for sequencing was peripheral blood. Receptors originate from a woman aged 60 to 75 with acute or convalescent COVID-19.

The rearrangement uses TRBV24-1 and TRBJ2-1; 7 nucleotides align to TRBD1. The CDR3 sequence is 14 residues long. V was pared by 2 bases and J by 9 bases, with 6 bases of the junction left unmatched. Germline-derived CDR1 and CDR2 are KGHDR and SFDVKD. The CDR3 DNA sequence: TGTGCCACCAGTGATTGGGGACAGTCTATTGAGCAGTTCTTC. It translates to CATSDWGQSIEQFF.

This clone has more than one count but fewer than ten. The genes are TRBV9 and TRBJ1-3; no definite D call. V was cut by 0 bases and J by 3 bases, with 7 bases left in between. There are 14 residues in the CDR3. Germline CDR1 reads SGDLS; CDR2 reads YYNGEE. CDR3 DNA: TGTGCCAGCAGCGTAGCCCCAAATGGAAACACCATATATTTT. Its protein product is CASSVAPNGNTIYF.

This chain links TRBV2 with TRBJ2-2; a possible D gene is TRBD2 (6 bases). V was clipped by 1 base and J by 0 bases, with 9 bases between them. This CDR3 comprises 16 residues. Looked up from germline, CDR1 is SNHLY and CDR2 is FYNNEI. The CDR3 is CASSEVGGANTGELFF. The CDR3 DNA follows: TGTGCCAGCAGTGAAGTCGGAGGGGCGAACACCGGGGAGCTGTTTTTT.

The rearrangement uses TRBV19 and TRBJ2-7; D is unresolved. Trimming cost V 3 bases and J 3 bases, with 15 bases left between them. There are 15 residues in the CDR3. Germline assignment: CDR1 LNHDA and CDR2 SQIVND (reference sequence). CDR3 residues: CASSIFRKGDYEQYF. The CDR3 DNA reads TGTGCCAGTAGTATTTTTCGGAAAGGAGACTACGAGCAGTACTTC. The full variable domain, completed using reference TRBV19 and TRBJ2-7, is DGGITQSPKYLFRKEGQNVTLSCEQNLNHDAMYWYRQDPGQGLRLIYYSQIVNDFQKGDIAEGYSVSREKKESFPLTVTSAQKNPTAFYLCASSIFRKGDYEQYFGPGTRLTVT.

V usage is TRBV7-6 and J usage is TRBJ1-1; the D is unclear. The CDR3 is 13 residues long. Germline CDR1 reads SGHVS; CDR2 reads FNYEAQ. Trimming took off 5 bases at V and 1 base at J, with 8 bases between the two ends. The CDR3 sequence is CASSLRQNTEAFF. The CDR3 nucleotides read TGTGCCAGCAGCCTACGACAGAACACTGAAGCTTTCTTT.

In DNA, the CDR3 is TGTGCCAGCAGCGTCGATACGGGAAGGGAGCAGTTCTTC. Residues: CASSVDTGREQFF. The rearrangement uses TRBV9 and TRBJ2-1; perhaps TRBD2 as D (5 bases). The V end was cut by 2 bases, the J end by 10 bases, with 13 bases between. The CDR3 is made up of 13 amino acids. Germline CDR1 SGDLS, CDR2 YYNGEE.

Only a few counts were recorded for this clone. The chain is built from TRBV5-6 and TRBJ2-2, with 9 bases that match TRBD1. The CDR3 length is 16 residues. With 0 bases clipped from V and 6 bases from J, the junction kept 6 bases outside the gene matches. Germline loops: CDR1 SGHDT, CDR2 YYEEEE. The CDR3: CASSLATGGFAGELFF. CDR3 sequence (DNA): TGTGCCAGCAGCTTGGCCACAGGGGGCTTCGCCGGGGAGCTGTTTTTT.

The chain has TRBV19 and TRBJ1-2; D not resolved. The V and J ends lost 9 bases and 0 bases respectively, with 14 bases between them. The CDR3 loop spans 14 amino acids. Germline-derived CDR1 and CDR2 are LNHDA and SQIVND (reference sequence). The CDR3 coding sequence is TGTGCCAGCGAAACGACGGACTCTAACTATGGCTACACCTTC. Its translation: CASETTDSNYGYTF.